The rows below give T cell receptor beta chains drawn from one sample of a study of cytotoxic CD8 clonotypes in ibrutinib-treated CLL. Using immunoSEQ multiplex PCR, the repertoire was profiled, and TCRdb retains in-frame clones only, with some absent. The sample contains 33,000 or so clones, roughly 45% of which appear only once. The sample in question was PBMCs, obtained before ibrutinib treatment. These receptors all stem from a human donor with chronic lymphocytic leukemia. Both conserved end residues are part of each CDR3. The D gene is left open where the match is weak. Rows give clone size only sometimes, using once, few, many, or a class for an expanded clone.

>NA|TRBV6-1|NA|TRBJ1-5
TGTGCCAGCAGTCAGGGTCAGCCCCAGCATTTT
CASSQGQPQHF
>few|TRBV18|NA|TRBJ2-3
TGTGCCAGCTCAATCACAGATACGCAGTATTTT
CASSITDTQYF
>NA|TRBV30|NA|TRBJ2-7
TGTGCCTGGAGTAGAGGGGAGCAGGACGAGCAGTACTTC
CAWSRGEQDEQYF
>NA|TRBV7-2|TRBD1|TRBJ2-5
TGTGCCAGCAGGTCCGCAGGGGGACAAGAGACCCAGTACTTC
CASRSAGGQETQYF
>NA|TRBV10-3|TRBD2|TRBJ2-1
TGTGCCATCAGCCCGCCGGGGGGGTTCAGTGAGCAGTTCTTC
CAISPPGGFSEQFF
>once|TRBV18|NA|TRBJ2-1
TGTGCCAGCTCACCAAGGGGACCGCGTCCGCACTACAATGAGCAGTTCTTC
CASSPRGPRPHYNEQFF
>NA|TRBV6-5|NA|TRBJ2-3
TGTGCCAGCCTCAGAACTAGCACAGATACGCAGTATTTT
CASLRTSTDTQYF
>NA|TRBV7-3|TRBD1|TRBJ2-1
TGTGCCACCGGACAGGGGGCGGGAAATGAGCAGTTCTTC
CATGQGAGNEQFF
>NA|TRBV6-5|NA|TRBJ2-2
TGTGCCAGCAGTTTGGGGGCGGTAGGGGAGCTGTTTTTT
CASSLGAVGELFF
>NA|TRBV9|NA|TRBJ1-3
TGTGCCAGCAGCGTAGGTGGGGGCCGCGGAAACACCATATATTTT
CASSVGGGRGNTIYF
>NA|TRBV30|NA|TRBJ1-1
TGTGCCTGGAGTTTGGGGCGGGGAGACACTGAAGCTTTCTTT
CAWSLGRGDTEAFF
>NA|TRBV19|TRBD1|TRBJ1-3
TGTGCCAGTAGTATCGAGGGGGCCACTGGAAACACCATATATTTT
CASSIEGATGNTIYF
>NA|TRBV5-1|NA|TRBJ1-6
TGCGCCAGCAGCTTGGAAGCGCCAGGGGATAATTCACCCCTCCACTTT
CASSLEAPGDNSPLHF
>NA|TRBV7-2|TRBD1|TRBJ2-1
TGTGCCAGCAGCTTAGAAGTTGGCCGATATCTGGGACAGGGGTATGAGCAGTTCTTC
CASSLEVGRYLGQGYEQFF
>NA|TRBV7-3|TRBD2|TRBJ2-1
TGTGCCAGCAGCCCTGGACTAGCGGGGCTTGAGCAGTTCTTC
CASSPGLAGLEQFF
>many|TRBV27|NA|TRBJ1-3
TGTGCCAGCACTACAGGGTTCGGAAACACCATATATTTT
CASTTGFGNTIYF
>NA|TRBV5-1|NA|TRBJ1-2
TGCGCCAGCAGCTCCGGCAGCTATGGCTACACCTTC
CASSSGSYGYTF
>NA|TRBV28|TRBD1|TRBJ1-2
TGTGCCAGCAGTTCCAACAGGGGCGGGAGCTATGGCTACACCTTC
CASSSNRGGSYGYTF
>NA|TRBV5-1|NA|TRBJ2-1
TGCGCCAGCAGCTTGGGACAGTTAAACAATGAGCAGTTCTTC
CASSLGQLNNEQFF
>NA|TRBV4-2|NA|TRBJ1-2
TGTGCCAGCAGCCAAGATCTGCGTCGTCTGGCAGGGGCTAACTATGGCTACACCTTC
CASSQDLRRLAGANYGYTF
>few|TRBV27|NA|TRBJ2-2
TGTGCCAGCAGTCCGCGGACCCCTACTTGGGACACCGGGGAGCTGTTTTTT
CASSPRTPTWDTGELFF
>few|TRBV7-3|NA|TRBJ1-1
TGTGCCAGCAGCCCATTGGGACCGGGGTTGAACACTGAAGCTTTCTTT
CASSPLGPGLNTEAFF
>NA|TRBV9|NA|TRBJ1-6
TGTGCCAGCAGCGTAGAGGGAGATAATTCACCCCTCCACTTT
CASSVEGDNSPLHF